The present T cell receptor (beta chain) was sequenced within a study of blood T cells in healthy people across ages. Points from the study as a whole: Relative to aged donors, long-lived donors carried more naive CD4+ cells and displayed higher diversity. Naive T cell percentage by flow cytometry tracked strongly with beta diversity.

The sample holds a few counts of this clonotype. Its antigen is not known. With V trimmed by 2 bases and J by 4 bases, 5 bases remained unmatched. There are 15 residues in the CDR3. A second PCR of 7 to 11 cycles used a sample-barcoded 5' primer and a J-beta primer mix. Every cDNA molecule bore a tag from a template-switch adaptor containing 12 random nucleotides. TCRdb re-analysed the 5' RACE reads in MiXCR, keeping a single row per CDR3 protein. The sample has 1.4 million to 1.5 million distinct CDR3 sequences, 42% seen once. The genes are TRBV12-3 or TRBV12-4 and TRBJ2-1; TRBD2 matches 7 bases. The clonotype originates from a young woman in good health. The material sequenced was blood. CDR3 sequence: CASSLQASGYNEQFF. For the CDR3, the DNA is TGTGCCAGCAGTTTACAGGCTAGCGGATACAATGAGCAGTTCTTC.